The present TCR beta chain was sequenced within a study of blood T cell repertoires in COVID-19. The CDR3 runs 12 residues. The V end lost 11 bases, the J end lost 4 bases, and 14 bases lay between the germline ends. Germline V gives CDR1 MGHDK, CDR2 SYGVNS. In the source study's methods: Quantification of nucleated cells was approximated via reference gene primer amplification. Sequencing was performed with immunoSEQ multiplex PCR; in TCRdb, only in-frame clones are kept and a portion is missing. V and J calls and clone size are as listed in that table; D and trimming were resolved from the DNA. The data contain about 64,000 clones, over 75% of them singletons.

The chain couples TRBV25-1 to TRBJ1-2, with TRBD1 as a possible D gene (6 bases). The clonotype comes from a man in his sixties or seventies with acute or convalescent COVID-19. Sequencing used peripheral blood. CDR3 coding DNA: TGTGCCTCCCGCAGGGGAACCTATGGCTACACCTTC. Its protein is CASRRGTYGYTF.